This TCR beta chain came from a study of breast tumors, draining lymph nodes, adjacent tissues. Study-wide findings and caveats: Most tumor T cells seemingly derive from lymph node, then expand in tumor. The lymph node origin of tumor T cells was framed as consistent with a hypothesis, not demonstrated. Tumors had less TCR diversity than lymph nodes, more than nontumor tissue. Luminal-like breast cancer showed significantly higher tumor–nontumor repertoire similarity than basal-like.

TCRdb used MiXCR to reprocess the multiplex PCR reads, holding one entry per CDR3 protein. The repertoire includes around 19,000 distinct CDR3 sequences, 25% to 35% of them detected once, and 8.5% to 14% sits in the top ten. V was cut by 5 bases and J by 3 bases, with 18 bases left in between. Germline V gene data show CDR1 as SGHRS and CDR2 as YFSETQ. CDR3 size: 15 residues. Details on this clonotype: Its antigen is unidentified.

This TCR derives from a female donor with breast cancer. Some clones in this sample may be carry-over from other donors' samples. Sequenced sample: breast tumor tissue. The rearrangement uses TRBV5-1 and TRBJ2-7, with D perhaps matching TRBD2 (6 bases). The CDR3 DNA is TGCGCCAGCAGTTTTGGGACTTCATGGGGCTACGAGCAGTACTTC. Protein product: CASSFGTSWGYEQYF. Full variable domain (rest looked up from reference TRBV5-1 and TRBJ2-7): KAGVTQTPRYLIKTRGQQVTLSCSPISGHRSVSWYQQTPGQGLQFLFEYFSETQRNKGNFPGRFSGRQFSNSRSEMNVSTLELGDSALYLCASSFGTSWGYEQYFGPGTRLTVT.